This entry describes one T cell receptor beta chain. The specificity of this receptor is unknown. The sample holds no much larger clone one base away, and base qualities are not on file. Peripheral blood CD8+ and CD4+ T cells from healthy donors, Susac syndrome patients and multiple sclerosis patients were profiled using high-throughput TCR beta sequencing. Susac syndrome patients met recently defined diagnostic criteria for definite or probable disease. CD8+ TEMRA cells were enriched by FACS, while bulk CD8+ and CD4+ T cells were purified by magnetic negative isolation. Blood was drawn into EDTA tubes, processed within 24 hours, and PBMCs were isolated by density gradient centrifugation. PBMCs intended for TCR sequencing were frozen in liquid nitrogen and were later thawed in a 37 degrees C water bath. A purity of at least 90% was achieved for sorted or isolated CD4+, CD8+ and CD8+ TEMRA cells. These data originate in a study of CD8 T cells in Susac syndrome (dated by TCRdb to about 2019). Describing the broader study: Among the Susac syndrome patients who were sequenced, clinically active disease was present in more than five and clinical remission was observed in roughly 8. At blood withdrawal, Susac syndrome patients were either therapy-naive, taking corticosteroids (in some cases with IVIg as well), or taking IVIg alone. The study used repertoire sequencing to test whether antigen drove CD8+ T cell activation and differentiation in Susac syndrome. The study compared CD8+ T cell repertoire clonality among over ten healthy donors, around 14 Susac syndrome patients and roughly 16 multiple sclerosis patients. Broad study findings and their caveats: The study acknowledged that relatively few individuals were included in the TCR sequencing and HLA analysis. Clonal expansion was seen in Susac syndrome CD8+ repertoires, peaking in CD8+ TEMRA cells and being greater in clinically active patients than in remitting ones. Approximately 17 and five Susac-specific public clones were found in the total CD8+ and CD8+ TEMRA repertoires, respectively.

For CDR1 and CDR2, the germline V gene lists SGHRS and YFSETQ. The CDR3 goes from the cysteine to the phenylalanine over 14 residues. Only the CDR3 region is kept as DNA, spanning 42 bases read in frame from base 1. V is clipped by 2 bases and J by 0 bases, and the sequence between their germline boundaries is 9 bases long. RNA was extracted using the RNeasy kit, and about 0.5 to 1 ug of the RNA was reverse transcribed with random hexamers. The immunoSEQ multiplex PCR assay, which covers 54 Vbeta and 13 Jbeta segments, was used to amplify TCR beta CDR3 regions. Bias from PCR amplification was corrected by using a synthetic template baseline for primer optimization and for computational correction. Per the authors' processing: Only productive sequences were kept, with reads annotated to V, D and J genes according to IMGT and analyzed in immunoSEQ Analyzer. Clonality was computed as one minus Shannon entropy normalized by log2 of the number of productive unique sequences. For each patient and control, public and private clones were evaluated within the 100 most prevalent clones. A clone was defined as Susac-specific if it was absent from the healthy and MS cohorts, from roughly 990 published viral clones and from other ImmuneACCESS disease sequences. TCRdb ran its own pipeline on the public reads, namely fastp trimming at Q25 and MiXCR clone calling, and kept in-frame beta chains. A single entry per CDR3 protein holds the most common genes and DNA from its merged rows. Here the V and J calls rest on TCRdb's processing, not on the authors' analysis. This sample comprises 85,000 to 120,000 distinct CDR3 sequences, around 94% of them detected only once. The biggest ten clones account for 0.41% of the sample.

Source material: CD8+ T cells from PBMCs. The chain was built from TRBV5-1 and TRBJ2-7; the best D guess is TRBD2, with 5 bases matching. This TCR was recovered from a human donor with Susac syndrome. The DNA reads as follows: TGCGCCAGCAGCTTAGGTCGGGACTCCTACGAGCAGTACTTC. Its coded protein is CASSLGRDSYEQYF.